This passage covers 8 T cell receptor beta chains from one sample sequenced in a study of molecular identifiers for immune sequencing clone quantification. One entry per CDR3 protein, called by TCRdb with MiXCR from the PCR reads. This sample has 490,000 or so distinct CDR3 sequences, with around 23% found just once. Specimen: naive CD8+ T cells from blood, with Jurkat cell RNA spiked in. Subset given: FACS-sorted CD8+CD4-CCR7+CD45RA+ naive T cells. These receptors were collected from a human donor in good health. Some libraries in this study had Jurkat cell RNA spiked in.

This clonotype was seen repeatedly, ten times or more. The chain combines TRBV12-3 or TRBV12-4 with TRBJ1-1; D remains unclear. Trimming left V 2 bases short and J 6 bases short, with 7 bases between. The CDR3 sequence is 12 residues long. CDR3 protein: CASSLSGSEAFF. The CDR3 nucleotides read TGTGCCAGCAGTTTATCGGGGTCTGAAGCTTTCTTT.

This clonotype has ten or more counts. CDR3 protein: CASSQAGERTGELFF. CDR3 coding DNA: TGTGCCAGCAGCCAGGCGGGGGAGAGGACCGGGGAGCTGTTTTTT. The V call is TRBV3-1, the J call TRBJ2-2; 7 bases line up with TRBD2. The V gene end was trimmed by 3 bases and the J gene end by 5 bases; junction bases not matched to a gene: 6. The germline V gene encodes CDR1 LGHDT and CDR2 YNNKEL (reference sequence). This CDR3 region has 15 residues.

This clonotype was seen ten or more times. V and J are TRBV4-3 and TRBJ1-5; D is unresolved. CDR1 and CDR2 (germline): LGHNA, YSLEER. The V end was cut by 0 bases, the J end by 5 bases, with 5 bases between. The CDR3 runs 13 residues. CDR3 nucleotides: TGCGCCAGCAGCCAAGAGTTCGATCAGCCCCAGCATTTT. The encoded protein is CASSQEFDQPQHF.

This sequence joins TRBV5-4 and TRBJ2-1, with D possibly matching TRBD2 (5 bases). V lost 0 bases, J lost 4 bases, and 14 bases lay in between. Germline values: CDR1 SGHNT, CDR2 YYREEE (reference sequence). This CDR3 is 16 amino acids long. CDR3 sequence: CASSLGRGTVYNEQFF. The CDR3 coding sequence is TGTGCCAGCAGCTTGGGTCGGGGTACCGTATACAATGAGCAGTTCTTC.

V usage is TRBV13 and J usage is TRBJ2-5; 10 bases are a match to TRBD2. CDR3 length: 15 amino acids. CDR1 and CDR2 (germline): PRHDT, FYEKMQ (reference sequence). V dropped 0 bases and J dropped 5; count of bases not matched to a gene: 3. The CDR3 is CASSLGSGGAETQYF. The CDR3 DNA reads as TGTGCCAGCAGCTTAGGAAGCGGGGGGGCGGAGACCCAGTACTTC.

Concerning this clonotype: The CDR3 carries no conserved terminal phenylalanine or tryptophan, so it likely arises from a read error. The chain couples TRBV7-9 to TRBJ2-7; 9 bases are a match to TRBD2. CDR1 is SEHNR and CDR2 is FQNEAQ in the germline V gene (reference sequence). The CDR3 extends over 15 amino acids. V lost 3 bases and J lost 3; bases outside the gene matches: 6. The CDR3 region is CASSFGFSGSYEQYS. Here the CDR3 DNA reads TGTGCCAGCAGCTTCGGATTTAGCGGGAGCTACGAGCAGTACTCC.

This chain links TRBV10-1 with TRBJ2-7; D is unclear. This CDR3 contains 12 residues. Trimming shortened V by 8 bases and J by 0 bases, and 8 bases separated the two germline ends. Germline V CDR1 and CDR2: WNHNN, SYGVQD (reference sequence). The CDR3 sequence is CASGTSSYEQYF. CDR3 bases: TGCGCCAGCGGAACGAGCTCCTACGAGCAGTACTTC.

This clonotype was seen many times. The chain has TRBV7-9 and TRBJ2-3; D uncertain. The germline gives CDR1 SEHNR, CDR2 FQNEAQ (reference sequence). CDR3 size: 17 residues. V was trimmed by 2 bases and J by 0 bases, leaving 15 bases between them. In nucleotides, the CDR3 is TGTGCCAGCAGCTTACTTAGGCCGGGTCGGAGCACAGATACGCAGTATTTT. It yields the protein CASSLLRPGRSTDTQYF.